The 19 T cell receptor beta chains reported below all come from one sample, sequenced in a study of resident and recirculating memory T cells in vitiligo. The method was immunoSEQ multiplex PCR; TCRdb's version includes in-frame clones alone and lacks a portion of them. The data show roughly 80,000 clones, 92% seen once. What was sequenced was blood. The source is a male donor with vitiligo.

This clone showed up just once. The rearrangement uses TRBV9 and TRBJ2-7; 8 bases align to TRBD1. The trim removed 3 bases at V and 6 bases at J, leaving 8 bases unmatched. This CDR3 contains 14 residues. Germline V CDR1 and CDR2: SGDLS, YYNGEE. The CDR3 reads CASSAGQGLGEQYF. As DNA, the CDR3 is TGTGCCAGCAGCGCCGGACAGGGTTTGGGCGAGCAGTACTTC.

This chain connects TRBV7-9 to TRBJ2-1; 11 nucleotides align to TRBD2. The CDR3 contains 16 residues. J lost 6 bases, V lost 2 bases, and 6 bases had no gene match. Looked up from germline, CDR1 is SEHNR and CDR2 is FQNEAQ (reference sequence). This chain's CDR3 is CASSLPGTSGTNEQFF. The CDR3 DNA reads TGTGCCAGCAGCTTACCTGGGACTAGCGGAACCAATGAGCAGTTCTTC.

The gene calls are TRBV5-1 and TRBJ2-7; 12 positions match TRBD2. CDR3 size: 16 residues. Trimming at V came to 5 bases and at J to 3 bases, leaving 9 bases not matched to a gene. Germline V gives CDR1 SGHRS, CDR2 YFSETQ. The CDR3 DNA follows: TGCGCCAGCAGTTCGCCTAGCGGGAGGGCCAACTACGAGCAGTACTTC. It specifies CASSSPSGRANYEQYF.

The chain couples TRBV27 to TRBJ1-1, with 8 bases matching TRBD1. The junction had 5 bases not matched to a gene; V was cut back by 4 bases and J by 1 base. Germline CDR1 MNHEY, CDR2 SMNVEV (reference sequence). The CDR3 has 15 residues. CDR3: CASSYAGTGNTEAFF. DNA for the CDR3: TGTGCCAGCAGTTACGCCGGGACAGGGAACACTGAAGCTTTCTTT.

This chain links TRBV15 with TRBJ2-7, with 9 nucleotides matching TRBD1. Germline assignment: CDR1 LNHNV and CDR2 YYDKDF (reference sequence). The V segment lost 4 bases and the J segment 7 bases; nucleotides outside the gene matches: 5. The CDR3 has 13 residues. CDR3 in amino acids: CATSIQGAREQYF. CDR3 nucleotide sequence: TGTGCCACCAGCATACAGGGGGCGCGGGAGCAGTACTTC. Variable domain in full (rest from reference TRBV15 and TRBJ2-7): DAMVIQNPRYQVTQFGKPVTLSCSQTLNHNVMYWYQQKSSQAPKLLFHYYDKDFNNEADTPDNFQSRRPNTSFCFLDIRSPGLGDTAMYLCATSIQGAREQYFGPGTRLTVT.

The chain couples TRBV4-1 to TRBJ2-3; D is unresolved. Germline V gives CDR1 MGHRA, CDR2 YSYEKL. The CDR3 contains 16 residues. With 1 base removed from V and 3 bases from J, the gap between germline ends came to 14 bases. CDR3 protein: CASSQVNLVATDTQYF. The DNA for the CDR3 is TGCGCCAGCAGCCAAGTTAACCTAGTCGCGACAGATACGCAGTATTTT.

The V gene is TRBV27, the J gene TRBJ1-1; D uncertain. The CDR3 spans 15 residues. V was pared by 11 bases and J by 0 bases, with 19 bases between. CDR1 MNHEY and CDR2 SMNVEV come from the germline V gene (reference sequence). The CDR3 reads CAGHGKDPMNTEAFF. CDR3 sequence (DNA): TGTGCCGGCCACGGGAAAGACCCTATGAACACTGAAGCTTTCTTT.

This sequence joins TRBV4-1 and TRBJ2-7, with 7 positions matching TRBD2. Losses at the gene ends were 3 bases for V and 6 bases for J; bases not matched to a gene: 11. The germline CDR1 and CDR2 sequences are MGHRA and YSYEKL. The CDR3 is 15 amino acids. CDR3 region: CASSHEGRAGSEQYF. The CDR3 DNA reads TGCGCCAGCAGCCATGAAGGGAGGGCCGGATCCGAGCAGTACTTC.

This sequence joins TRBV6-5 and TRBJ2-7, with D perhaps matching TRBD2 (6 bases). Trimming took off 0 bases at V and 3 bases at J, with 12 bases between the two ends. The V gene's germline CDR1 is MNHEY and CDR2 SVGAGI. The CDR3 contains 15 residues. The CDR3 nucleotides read TGTGCCAGCAGTTACTCGACACCTAGCGTCTACGAGCAGTACTTC. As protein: CASSYSTPSVYEQYF.

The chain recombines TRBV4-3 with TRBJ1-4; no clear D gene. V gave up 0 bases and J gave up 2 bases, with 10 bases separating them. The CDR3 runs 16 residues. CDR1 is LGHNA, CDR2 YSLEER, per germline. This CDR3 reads CASSQDRGVTNEKLFF. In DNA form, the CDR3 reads TGCGCCAGCAGCCAAGATCGCGGGGTCACTAATGAAAAACTGTTTTTT.

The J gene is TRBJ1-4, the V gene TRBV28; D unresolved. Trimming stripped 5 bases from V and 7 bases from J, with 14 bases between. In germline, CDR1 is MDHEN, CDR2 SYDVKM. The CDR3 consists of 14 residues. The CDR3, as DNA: TGTGCCAGCAGTGCGGAGGGATTGGGTGAAAAACTGTTTTTT. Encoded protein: CASSAEGLGEKLFF.

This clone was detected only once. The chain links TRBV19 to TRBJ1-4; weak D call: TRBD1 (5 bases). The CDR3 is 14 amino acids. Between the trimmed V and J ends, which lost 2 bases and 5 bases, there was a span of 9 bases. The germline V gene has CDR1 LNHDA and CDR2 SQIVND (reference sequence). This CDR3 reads CASSINPGNEKLFF. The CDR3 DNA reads TGTGCCAGTAGTATAAACCCAGGGAATGAAAAACTGTTTTTT.

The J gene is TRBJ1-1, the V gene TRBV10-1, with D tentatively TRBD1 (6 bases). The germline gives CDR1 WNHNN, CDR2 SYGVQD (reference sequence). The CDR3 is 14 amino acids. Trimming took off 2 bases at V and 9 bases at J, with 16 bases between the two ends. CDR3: CASSEGPGEAQAFF. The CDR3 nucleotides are TGCGCCAGCAGTGAGGGGCCAGGGGAAGCTCAAGCTTTCTTT.

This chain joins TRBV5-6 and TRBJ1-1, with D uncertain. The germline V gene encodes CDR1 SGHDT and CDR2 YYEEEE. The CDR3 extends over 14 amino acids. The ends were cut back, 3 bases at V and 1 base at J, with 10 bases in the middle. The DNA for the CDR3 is TGTGCCAGCAGCTCATCCTTGAGGAACACTGAAGCTTTCTTT. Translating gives CASSSSLRNTEAFF.

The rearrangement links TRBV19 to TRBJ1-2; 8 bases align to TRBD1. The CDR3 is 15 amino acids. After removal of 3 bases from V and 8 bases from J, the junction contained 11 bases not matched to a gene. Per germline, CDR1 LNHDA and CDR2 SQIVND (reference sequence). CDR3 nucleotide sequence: TGTGCCAGTAGTATCCGACAGGGGCCCTTACTCGGCTACACCTTC. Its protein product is CASSIRQGPLLGYTF.

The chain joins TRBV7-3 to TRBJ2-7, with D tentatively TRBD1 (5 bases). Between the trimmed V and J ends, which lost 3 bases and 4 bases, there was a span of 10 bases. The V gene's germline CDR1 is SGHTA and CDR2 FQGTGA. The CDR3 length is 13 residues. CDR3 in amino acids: CASSFGAGYEQYF. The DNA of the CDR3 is TGTGCCAGCAGCTTTGGGGCAGGGTACGAGCAGTACTTC.

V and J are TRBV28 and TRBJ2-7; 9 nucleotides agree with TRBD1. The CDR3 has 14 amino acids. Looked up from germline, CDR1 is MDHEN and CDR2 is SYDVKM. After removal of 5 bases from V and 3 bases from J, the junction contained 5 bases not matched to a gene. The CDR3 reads CASSPGQGFYEQYF. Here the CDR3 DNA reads TGTGCCAGCAGTCCGGGACAGGGTTTCTACGAGCAGTACTTC.

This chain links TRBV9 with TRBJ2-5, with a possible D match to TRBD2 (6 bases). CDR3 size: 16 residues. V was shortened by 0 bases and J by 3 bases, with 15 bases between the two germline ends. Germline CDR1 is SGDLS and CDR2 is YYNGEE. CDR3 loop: CASSVGRLAVEETQYF. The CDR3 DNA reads TGTGCCAGCAGCGTAGGAAGGTTAGCGGTTGAAGAGACCCAGTACTTC.

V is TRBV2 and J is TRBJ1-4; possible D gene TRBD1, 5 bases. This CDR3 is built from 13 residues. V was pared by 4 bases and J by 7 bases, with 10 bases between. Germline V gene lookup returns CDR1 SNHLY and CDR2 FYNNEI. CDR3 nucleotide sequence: TGTGCCAGCAGTGTGCAGGGTGGTGAAAAACTGTTTTTT. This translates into CASSVQGGEKLFF.